This passage covers 22 T cell receptor beta chains from one sample sequenced in a study of T cell responses to AZD1222 COVID-19 vaccine. The assay was immunoSEQ multiplex PCR, and TCRdb's table has in-frame clones only and misses some. The sample consists of some 110,000 clones, roughly 93% of them appearing once. Source: peripheral blood, taken on day 0 of AZD1222 vaccination. The receptor source for this set is an adult in good health.

The V call is TRBV3-1 (or the pseudogene TRBV3-2), the J call TRBJ1-2, with TRBD1 as a possible D gene (5 bases). The CDR3 runs to 18 residues. Trimming left V 0 bases short and J 7 bases short, with 24 bases between. Germline CDR1 reads LGHDT; CDR2 reads YNNKEL (reference sequence). CDR3 region: CASSQDYPGPSVRRGYTF. DNA for the CDR3: TGTGCCAGCAGCCAAGACTACCCGGGACCTTCGGTACGGCGTGGCTACACCTTC.

The chain combines TRBV28 with TRBJ1-4; D is uncertain. V lost 5 bases and J 8 bases, leaving 18 bases between the germline ends. CDR1 is MDHEN and CDR2 is SYDVKM in the germline V gene. The CDR3 is 15 amino acids. For the CDR3, the DNA is TGTGCCAGCAGTCGACCTGACAAAATAAGAGAAAAACTGTTTTTT. This translates into CASSRPDKIREKLFF. The variable domain in full, completed from reference TRBV28 and TRBJ1-4, reads DVKVTQSSRYLVKRTGEKVFLECVQDMDHENMFWYRQDPGLGLRLIYFSYDVKMKEKGDIPEGYSVSREKKERFSLILESASTNQTSMYLCASSRPDKIREKLFFGSGTQLSVL.

The chain recombines TRBV6-6 with TRBJ2-1; D unresolved. This CDR3 region has 14 residues. With 4 bases removed from V and 4 bases from J, the gap between germline ends came to 11 bases. Looked up from germline, CDR1 is MNHNY and CDR2 is SVGAGI (reference sequence). The CDR3 loop reads CASSLIGPYNEQFF. As DNA, the CDR3 is TGTGCCAGCAGTTTGATCGGGCCTTACAATGAGCAGTTCTTC.

The rearrangement uses TRBV9 and TRBJ2-3, with 8 bases matching TRBD2. With V trimmed by 4 bases and J by 4 bases, 23 bases remained unmatched. This CDR3 comprises 20 residues. Germline V gene lookup returns CDR1 SGDLS and CDR2 YYNGEE. DNA for the CDR3: TGTGCCAGCAGCCCCCTAATGGGCTCTCCAGGGACTAGAGTCTCAGATACGCAGTATTTT. As protein: CASSPLMGSPGTRVSDTQYF.

V gene TRBV28 combines with J gene TRBJ1-3; no clear D. The CDR3 contains 14 residues. V lost 5 bases and J lost 2, with 10 bases in between. Germline values: CDR1 MDHEN, CDR2 SYDVKM. The CDR3 bases are TGTGCCAGCAGTGGCGACACAACTGGAAACACCATATATTTT. Its translation: CASSGDTTGNTIYF. The full variable domain, with the rest looked up from reference TRBV28 and TRBJ1-3, is DVKVTQSSRYLVKRTGEKVFLECVQDMDHENMFWYRQDPGLGLRLIYFSYDVKMKEKGDIPEGYSVSREKKERFSLILESASTNQTSMYLCASSGDTTGNTIYFGEGSWLTVV.

This sequence joins TRBV11-2 and TRBJ1-2, with TRBD1 matching over 7 bases. The CDR3 consists of 15 residues. V was pared by 4 bases and J by 4 bases, with 9 bases of the junction left unmatched. CDR1 and CDR2 from the germline V gene are SGHAT and FQNNGV. DNA for the CDR3: TGTGCCAGCAGCTCCGTGAGGGGGCCGGGCTATGGCTACACCTTC. Translated: CASSSVRGPGYGYTF.

This chain joins TRBV7-2 and TRBJ2-7, with D tentatively TRBD2 (6 bases). V lost 6 bases to trimming and J lost 0 bases, with 15 bases between them. Per the germline V gene, CDR1 is SGHTA and CDR2 is FQGNSA. The CDR3 length is 15 residues. In DNA form, the CDR3 reads TGTGCCAGCAGACCCGGGACTGGAAGCTCCTACGAGCAGTACTTC. It is translated as CASRPGTGSSYEQYF.

V gene TRBV4-1 combines with J gene TRBJ1-6; unclear D gene. CDR1 MGHRA and CDR2 YSYEKL come from the germline V gene. The CDR3 contains 16 residues. Deletions cut 2 bases from V and 1 base from J, with 9 bases between. This CDR3 is CASSQFMRSYNSPLHF. The CDR3, as DNA: TGCGCCAGCAGCCAATTCATGAGATCCTATAATTCACCCCTCCACTTT.

This clone was picked up one time. The rearrangement uses TRBV7-9 and TRBJ2-6; 9 bases align to TRBD1. The germline CDR1 and CDR2 sequences are SEHNR and FQNEAQ (reference sequence). The V and J ends lost 1 base and 2 bases, in that order; junction bases with no gene match: 0. The CDR3 has 16 residues. The CDR3 here is CASSLGQGAGANVLTF. Here the CDR3 DNA reads TGTGCCAGCAGCTTAGGACAGGGGGCTGGGGCCAACGTCCTGACTTTC.

V usage is TRBV5-5 and J usage is TRBJ2-1, with TRBD2 matching over 8 bases. Losses at the gene ends were 4 bases for V and 9 bases for J; bases not matched to a gene: 9. This CDR3 is 14 amino acids long. Germline loops: CDR1 SGHKS, CDR2 YYEKEE (reference sequence). The DNA of the CDR3 is TGTGCCAGCAGCCCTCCGGGGGGGGGCTTTGAGCAGTTCTTC. This gives the protein CASSPPGGGFEQFF.

The table lists this clone with a count of one. This chain joins TRBV24-1 and TRBJ2-1; weak D call: TRBD2 (6 bases). V lost 9 bases to trimming and J lost 4 bases, with 12 bases between them. The CDR3 runs to 13 residues. Germline CDR1 reads KGHDR; CDR2 reads SFDVKD. Written as DNA, the CDR3 is TGTGCCACCCAGGCTAGCGAGTACAATGAGCAGTTCTTC. This encodes CATQASEYNEQFF.

This clone was seen once. The chain is built from TRBV7-9 and TRBJ2-1; tentatively, D is TRBD2 (6 bases). The germline V gene has CDR1 SEHNR and CDR2 FQNEAQ (reference sequence). Trimming shortened V by 5 bases and J by 8 bases, and 22 bases separated the two germline ends. The CDR3 loop spans 16 amino acids. Here the CDR3 reads CASSEEPTRGNDEQFF. The CDR3 DNA sequence: TGTGCCAGCAGCGAAGAGCCAACTCGGGGGAATGATGAGCAGTTCTTC.

The chain combines TRBV6-1 with TRBJ1-2, with a possible D match to TRBD1 (5 bases). Germline loops: CDR1 MNHNS, CDR2 SASEGT. This CDR3 spans 15 amino acids. The V end was cut by 2 bases, the J end by 3 bases, with 13 bases between. The CDR3 loop reads CASSEMGGFDYGYTF. The CDR3 nucleotides are TGTGCCAGCAGTGAAATGGGGGGGTTTGACTATGGCTACACCTTC.

The chain combines TRBV28 with TRBJ1-2, with TRBD1 as a possible D gene (6 bases). The CDR3 has 13 amino acids. V was trimmed by 2 bases and J by 8 bases, leaving 12 bases between them. The germline gives CDR1 MDHEN, CDR2 SYDVKM. The CDR3 is CASSLKGERGYTF. The CDR3 DNA reads TGTGCCAGCAGTTTAAAGGGGGAGCGAGGCTACACCTTC.

This rearrangement joins TRBV7-2 to TRBJ1-6, with D hard to call. The germline V gene encodes CDR1 SGHTA and CDR2 FQGNSA. Trimming took off 6 bases at V and 2 bases at J, with 11 bases between the two ends. The CDR3 is made up of 15 amino acids. CDR3 DNA sequence: TGTGCCAGCAGGACCCCCACTGCCTATAATTCACCCCTCCACTTT. Translation gives CASRTPTAYNSPLHF.

In this sample, this clone turned up once. The chain is built from TRBV29-1 and TRBJ1-1; 8 nucleotides match TRBD1. The CDR3 totals 14 residues. V dropped 4 bases and J dropped 4; count of bases not matched to a gene: 8. The germline gives CDR1 SQVTM, CDR2 ANQGSEA. Written as DNA, the CDR3 is TGCAGCGTTGGGAGGGGGACAGGAACCACTGAAGCTTTCTTT. Protein: CSVGRGTGTTEAFF.

The chain joins TRBV3-1 (or the pseudogene TRBV3-2) to TRBJ1-3; D gene uncertain. Germline V CDR1 and CDR2: LGHDT, YNNKEL (reference sequence). The CDR3 extends over 14 amino acids. The V end was cut by 0 bases, the J end by 3 bases, with 6 bases between. The CDR3: CASSQEAIGNTIYF. Here the CDR3 DNA reads TGTGCCAGCAGCCAAGAGGCCATTGGAAACACCATATATTTT.

The J gene is TRBJ2-1, the V gene TRBV5-1, with D perhaps matching TRBD2 (6 bases). Per the germline V gene, CDR1 is SGHRS and CDR2 is YFSETQ. This CDR3 has 14 amino acids. V lost 2 bases and J 6 bases, leaving 12 bases between the germline ends. CDR3 amino acids: CASSLGGTFNEQFF. CDR3 DNA: TGCGCCAGCAGCTTAGGCGGGACCTTCAATGAGCAGTTCTTC.

V usage is TRBV11-2 and J usage is TRBJ2-7, with no clear D. V lost 3 bases and J 6 bases, leaving 6 bases between the germline ends. This CDR3 comprises 11 residues. The germline CDR1 and CDR2 sequences are SGHAT and FQNNGV. As DNA, the CDR3 is TGTGCCAGCAGCTTTAGACGCGAGCAGTACTTC. This gives the protein CASSFRREQYF. The full variable domain, its missing parts supplied by reference TRBV11-2 and TRBJ2-7, is EAGVAQSPRYKIIEKRQSVAFWCNPISGHATLYWYQQILGQGPKLLIQFQNNGVVDDSQLPKDRFSAERLKGVDSTLKIQPAKLEDSAVYLCASSFRREQYFGPGTRLTVT.

The gene calls are TRBV3-1 (or the pseudogene TRBV3-2) and TRBJ2-1; TRBD2 agrees at 8 bases. The CDR3 covers 15 residues. Germline V CDR1 and CDR2: LGHDT, YNNKEL (reference sequence). V lost 4 bases to trimming and J lost 8 bases; unmatched junction nucleotides: 10. CDR3: CASSPRGSGSYEQFF. The CDR3 coding sequence is TGTGCCAGCAGCCCCCGAGGAAGCGGGAGCTATGAGCAGTTCTTC.

This chain uses TRBV7-8 with TRBJ2-5; 9 bases align to TRBD2. This CDR3 spans 16 amino acids. Per germline, CDR1 SGHVS and CDR2 FQNEAQ. With 1 base clipped from V and 2 bases from J, the junction kept 5 bases outside the gene matches. The CDR3 sequence: CASSLEPTSGQETQYF. The CDR3, as DNA: TGTGCCAGCAGCTTAGAGCCGACTAGCGGACAAGAGACCCAGTACTTC. The full variable domain, rest sourced from reference TRBV7-8 and TRBJ2-5, is GAGVSQSPRYKVAKRGQDVALRCDPISGHVSLFWYQQALGQGPEFLTYFQNEAQLDKSGLPSDRFFAERPEGSVSTLKIQRTQQEDSAVYLCASSLEPTSGQETQYFGPGTRLLVL.

The chain carries TRBV7-2 and TRBJ2-3; the match to TRBD2 covers 7 bases. With 5 bases clipped from V and 5 bases from J, the junction kept 10 bases outside the gene matches. Germline V gives CDR1 SGHTA, CDR2 FQGNSA. This CDR3 has 15 residues. CDR3 bases: TGTGCCAGCAGCAGCACGGGAGGAAATGGAGATACGCAGTATTTT. Translation gives CASSSTGGNGDTQYF.